Below, 7 T cell receptor beta chains from the same sample are listed, as sequenced in a study of human CD8 memory T cell subsets (dated by TCRdb to the early 2020s). A Human TCR Profiling Kit was used to prepare UMI-labeled 5' RACE TCRbeta libraries. After the reads were reprocessed by TCRdb, one entry was made per CDR3 protein sequence, with no DNA. The table for this sample lists about 11,000 distinct CDR3 sequences. Jointly, the top ten make up around a sixth of the sample. Material for sequencing was CD8+ T cells from PBMCs. These receptors were taken from a human donor in good health.

This chain links TRBV6-1 with TRBJ1-2; TCRdb reports TRBD1, a call that lacks DNA to check it against. The CDR3 loop spans 11 amino acids. In germline, CDR1 is MNHNS, CDR2 SASEGT. CDR3 loop: CASGADYGYTF.

This chain connects TRBV28 to TRBJ2-7; the D call of TRBD1 rests on TCRdb alone, since no DNA is present to check it. Germline lookup yields CDR1 MDHEN and CDR2 SYDVKM. The CDR3 sequence is 16 residues long. This chain's CDR3 is CASSLSAGLEVYEQYF.

This chain joins TRBV20-1 and TRBJ1-1; TCRdb picks TRBD1, but there is no DNA to check that call. Looked up from germline, CDR1 is DFQATT and CDR2 is SNEGSKA (reference sequence). CDR3 size: 17 residues. The CDR3 reads CSARSSELAQGGTEAFF.

The J gene is TRBJ2-7, the V gene TRBV28; the TCRdb call, TRBD1, lacks DNA for checking. Germline values: CDR1 MDHEN, CDR2 SYDVKM. The CDR3 consists of 15 residues. The CDR3 spells CASTQTGNPSYEQYF. Filled out from reference TRBV28 and TRBJ2-7, the complete variable domain reads DVKVTQSSRYLVKRTGEKVFLECVQDMDHENMFWYRQDPGLGLRLIYFSYDVKMKEKGDIPEGYSVSREKKERFSLILESASTNQTSMYLCASTQTGNPSYEQYFGPGTRLTVT.

By frequency, this clonotype is large. The J gene is TRBJ2-1, the V gene TRBV10-2; the TCRdb call, TRBD2, lacks DNA for checking. Germline CDR1 WSHSY, CDR2 SAAADI. This CDR3 has 16 residues. CDR3 protein: CASSDDSSGTYNEQFF.

This clonotype ranks as medium-sized (0.01 to 0.1%) in terms of frequency. The rearrangement links TRBV29-1 to TRBJ2-7; TCRdb picks TRBD1, but there is no DNA to check that call. Germline CDR1 and CDR2: SQVTM and ANQGSEA. The CDR3 contains 13 residues. The CDR3 is CSVTPGQTDEQYF.

By frequency, this clonotype registers medium-sized. The V call is TRBV6-6, the J call TRBJ2-1; without DNA, the TCRdb call of TRBD1 cannot be checked. The CDR3 is 13 amino acids. The germline CDR1 and CDR2 sequences are MNHNY and SVGAGI (reference sequence). The CDR3 protein is CASSWDGDNEQFF.